This T cell receptor (beta chain) was sequenced during a study of radiotherapy plus CTLA-4 blockade in lung cancer. There are 15 residues in the CDR3. Germline V gives CDR1 KGHSH, CDR2 LQKENI. This clone was seen once. One junction end disagrees with the germline gene, perhaps due to a read error. This sample includes further DNA sequences coding for the same CDR3. Profiled with immunoSEQ multiplex PCR; TCRdb holds only in-frame clones, not every one. The sample carries roughly 85,000 clones, 85% to 90% recorded once. This chain connects TRBV18 to TRBJ1-1, with D possibly matching TRBD1 (6 bases). Sequences were derived from peripheral blood, sampled from a patient treated with radiotherapy plus ipilimumab. The TCR originated in a human donor with non-small cell lung cancer that progressed on radiotherapy plus ipilimumab. The CDR3 nucleotides read TGTGCCAGCTCACCGTTACAGGGAATCAACACTGAAGCCTTCTTT. Encoded protein: CASSPLQGINTEAFF.